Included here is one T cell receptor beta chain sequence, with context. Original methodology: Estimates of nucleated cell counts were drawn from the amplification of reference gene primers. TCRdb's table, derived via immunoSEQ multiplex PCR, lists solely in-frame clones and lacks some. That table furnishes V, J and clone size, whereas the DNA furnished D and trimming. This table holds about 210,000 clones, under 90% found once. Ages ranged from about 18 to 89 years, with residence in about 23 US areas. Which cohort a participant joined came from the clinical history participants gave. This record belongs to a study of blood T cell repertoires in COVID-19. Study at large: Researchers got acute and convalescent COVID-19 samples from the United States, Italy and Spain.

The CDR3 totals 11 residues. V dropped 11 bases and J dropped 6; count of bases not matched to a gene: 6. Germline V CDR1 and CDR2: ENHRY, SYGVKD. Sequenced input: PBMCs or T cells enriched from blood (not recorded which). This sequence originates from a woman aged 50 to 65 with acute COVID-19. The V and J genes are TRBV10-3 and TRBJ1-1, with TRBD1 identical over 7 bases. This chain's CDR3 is CASEGAAEAFF. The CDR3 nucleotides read TGTGCCTCAGAGGGGGCCGCTGAAGCTTTCTTT.